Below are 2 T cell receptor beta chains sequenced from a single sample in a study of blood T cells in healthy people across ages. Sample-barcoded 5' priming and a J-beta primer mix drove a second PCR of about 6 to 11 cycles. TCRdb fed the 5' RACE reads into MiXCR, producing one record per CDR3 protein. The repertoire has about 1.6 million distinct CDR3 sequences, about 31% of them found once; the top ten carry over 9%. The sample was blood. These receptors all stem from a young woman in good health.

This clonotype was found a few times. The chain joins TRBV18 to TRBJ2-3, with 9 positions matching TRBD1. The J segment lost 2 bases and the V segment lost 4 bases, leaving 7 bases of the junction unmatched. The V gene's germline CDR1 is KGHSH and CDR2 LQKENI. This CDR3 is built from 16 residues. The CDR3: CASSRRTGDLTDTQYF. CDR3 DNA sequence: TGTGCCAGCTCACGCCGGACAGGGGACCTCACAGATACGCAGTATTTT.

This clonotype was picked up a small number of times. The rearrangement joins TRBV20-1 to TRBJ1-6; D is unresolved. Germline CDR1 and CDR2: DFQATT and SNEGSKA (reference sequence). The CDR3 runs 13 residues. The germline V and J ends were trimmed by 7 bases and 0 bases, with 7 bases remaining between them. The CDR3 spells CSVFSSYNSPLHF. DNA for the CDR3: TGCAGTGTATTTAGCTCCTATAATTCACCCCTCCACTTT.